Reported below is one T cell receptor beta chain. Participant ages covered roughly 18 to 89 years across 20 to 30 US areas. Sequenced by immunoSEQ multiplex PCR; TCRdb stores in-frame clones only, minus some. Here the sample spans 180,000 or so clones, roughly 87% being singletons. The sample originates from a study of blood T cell repertoires in COVID-19. Study-wide background: PBMCs, B-cell-depleted T cells, or T cells were the source of the cDNA or gDNA that made up the material.

The length of the CDR3 is 14 residues. V dropped 5 bases and J dropped 7; count of bases not matched to a gene: 10. The germline gives CDR1 SGHVS, CDR2 FQNEAQ. The clonotype comes from a human donor with acute COVID-19. The donor label of this sample is uncertain. The sample was PBMCs or T cells enriched from blood (not recorded which). The chain uses TRBV7-8 and TRBJ2-7, with 8 bases aligning to TRBD1. The CDR3 here is CASSPSRQGREQYF. CDR3 coding DNA: TGTGCCAGCAGCCCTTCTAGACAGGGGAGGGAGCAGTACTTC.